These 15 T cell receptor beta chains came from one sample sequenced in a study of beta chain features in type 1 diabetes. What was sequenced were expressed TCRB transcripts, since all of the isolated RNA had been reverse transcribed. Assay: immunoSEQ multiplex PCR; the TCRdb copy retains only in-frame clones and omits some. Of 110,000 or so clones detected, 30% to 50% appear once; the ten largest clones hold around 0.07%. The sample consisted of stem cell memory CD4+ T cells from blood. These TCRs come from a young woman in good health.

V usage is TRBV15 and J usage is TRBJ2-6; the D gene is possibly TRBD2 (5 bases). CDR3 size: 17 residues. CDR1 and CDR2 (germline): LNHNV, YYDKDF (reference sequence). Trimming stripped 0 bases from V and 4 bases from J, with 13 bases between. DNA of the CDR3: TGTGCCACCAGCAGAGAGGTAGGAGGTAGGGGGGCCAACGTCCTGACTTTC. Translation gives CATSREVGGRGANVLTF.

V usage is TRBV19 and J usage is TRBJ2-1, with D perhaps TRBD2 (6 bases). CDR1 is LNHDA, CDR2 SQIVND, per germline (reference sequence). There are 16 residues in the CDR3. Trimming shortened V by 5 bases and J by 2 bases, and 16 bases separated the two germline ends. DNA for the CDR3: TGTGCCAGTAGTCGGCGGACTATTCAACCCTACAATGAGCAGTTCTTC. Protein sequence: CASSRRTIQPYNEQFF.

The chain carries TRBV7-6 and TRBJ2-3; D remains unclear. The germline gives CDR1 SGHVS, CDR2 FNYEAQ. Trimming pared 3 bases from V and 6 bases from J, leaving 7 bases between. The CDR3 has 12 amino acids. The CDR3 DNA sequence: TGTGCCAGCAGCTTGTGGGCGGATACGCAGTATTTT. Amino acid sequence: CASSLWADTQYF. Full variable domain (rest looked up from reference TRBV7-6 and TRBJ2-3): GAGVSQSPRYKVTKRGQDVALRCDPISGHVSLYWYRQALGQGPEFLTYFNYEAQQDKSGLPNDRFSAERPEGSISTLTIQRTEQRDSAMYRCASSLWADTQYFGPGTRLTVL.

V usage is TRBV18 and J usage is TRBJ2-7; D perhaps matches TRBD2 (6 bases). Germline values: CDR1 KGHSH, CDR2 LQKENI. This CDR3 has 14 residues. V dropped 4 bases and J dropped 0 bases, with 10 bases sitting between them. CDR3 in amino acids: CASSQLAYSYEQYF. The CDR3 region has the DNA TGTGCCAGCTCACAGCTAGCGTACTCCTACGAGCAGTACTTC.

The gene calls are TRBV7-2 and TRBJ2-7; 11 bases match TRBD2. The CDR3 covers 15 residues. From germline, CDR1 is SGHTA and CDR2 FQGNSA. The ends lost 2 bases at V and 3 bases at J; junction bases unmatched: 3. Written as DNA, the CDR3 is TGTGCCAGCAGCTTAACTAGCGGGAGAGGCTACGAGCAGTACTTC. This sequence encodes CASSLTSGRGYEQYF.

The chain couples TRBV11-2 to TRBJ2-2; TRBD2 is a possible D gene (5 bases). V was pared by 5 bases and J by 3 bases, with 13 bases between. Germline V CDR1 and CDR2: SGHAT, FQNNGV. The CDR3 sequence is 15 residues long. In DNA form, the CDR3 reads TGTGCCAGCAGCACACAGCGGAGGTACACCGGGGAGCTGTTTTTT. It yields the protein CASSTQRRYTGELFF.

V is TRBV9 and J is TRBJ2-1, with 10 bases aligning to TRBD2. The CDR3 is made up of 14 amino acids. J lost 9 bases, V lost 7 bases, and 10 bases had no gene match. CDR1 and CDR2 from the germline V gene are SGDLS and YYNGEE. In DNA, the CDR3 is TGTGCCAGCTCCCGGGCTAGCGGGAGTGGTGAGCAGTTCTTC. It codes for CASSRASGSGEQFF.

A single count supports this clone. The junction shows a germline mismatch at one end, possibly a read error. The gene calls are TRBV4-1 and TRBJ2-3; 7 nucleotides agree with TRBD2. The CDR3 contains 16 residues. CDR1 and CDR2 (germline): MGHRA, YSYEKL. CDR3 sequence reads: CASSQAASGTGDTQYF. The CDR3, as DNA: TGTGCCAGCAGCCAAGCGGCCAGCGGGACCGGGGATACGCAGTATTTT.

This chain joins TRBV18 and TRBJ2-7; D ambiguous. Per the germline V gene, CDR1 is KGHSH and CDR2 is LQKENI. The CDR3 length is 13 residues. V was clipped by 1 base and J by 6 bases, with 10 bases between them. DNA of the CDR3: TGTGCCAGCTCACCACTAGCAGAATCCGAGCAGTACTTC. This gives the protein CASSPLAESEQYF.

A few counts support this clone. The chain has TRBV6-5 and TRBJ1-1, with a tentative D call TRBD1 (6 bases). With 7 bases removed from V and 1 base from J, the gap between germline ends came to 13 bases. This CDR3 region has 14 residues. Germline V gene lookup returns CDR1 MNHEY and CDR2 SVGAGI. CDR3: CASTSRTANTEAFF. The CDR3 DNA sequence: TGTGCCAGCACCTCCCGGACAGCGAACACTGAAGCTTTCTTT.

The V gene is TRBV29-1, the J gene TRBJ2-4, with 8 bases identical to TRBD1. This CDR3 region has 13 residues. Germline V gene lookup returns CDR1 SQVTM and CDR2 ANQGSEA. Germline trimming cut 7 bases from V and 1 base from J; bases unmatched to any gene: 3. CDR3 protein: CSARQGAKNIQYF. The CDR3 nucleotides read TGCAGCGCCAGACAGGGGGCCAAAAACATTCAGTACTTC.

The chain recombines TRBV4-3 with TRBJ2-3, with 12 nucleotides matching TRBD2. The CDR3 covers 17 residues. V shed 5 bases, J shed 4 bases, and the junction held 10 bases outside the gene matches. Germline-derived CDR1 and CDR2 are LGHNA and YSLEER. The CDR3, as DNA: TGCGCCAGCAGCAAACTAGCGGGAGGCCCCTTTGCAGATACGCAGTATTTT. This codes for CASSKLAGGPFADTQYF.

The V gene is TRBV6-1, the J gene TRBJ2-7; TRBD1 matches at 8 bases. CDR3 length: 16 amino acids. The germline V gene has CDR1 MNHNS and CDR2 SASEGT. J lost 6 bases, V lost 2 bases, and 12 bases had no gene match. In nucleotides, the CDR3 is TGTGCCAGCAGTGAAAGGACCCGGGGGACAGGCCTCGAGCAGTACTTC. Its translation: CASSERTRGTGLEQYF.

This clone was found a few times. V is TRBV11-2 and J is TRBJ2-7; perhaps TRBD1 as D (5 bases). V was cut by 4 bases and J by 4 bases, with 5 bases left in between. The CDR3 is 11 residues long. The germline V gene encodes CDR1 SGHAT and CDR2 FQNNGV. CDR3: CASSWTYEQYF. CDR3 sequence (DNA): TGTGCCAGCAGCTGGACATACGAGCAGTACTTC.

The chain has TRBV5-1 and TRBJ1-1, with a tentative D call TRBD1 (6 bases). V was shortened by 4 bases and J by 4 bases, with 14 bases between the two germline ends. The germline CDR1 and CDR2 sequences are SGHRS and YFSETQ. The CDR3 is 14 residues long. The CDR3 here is CASSGTLVSTEAFF. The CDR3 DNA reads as TGCGCCAGCAGCGGGACACTCGTTTCCACTGAAGCTTTCTTT.